This T cell receptor (beta chain) was obtained from a study of CD4 T cells in relation to SARS-CoV-2 and coronaviruses. Study results and caveats: Compared with monoreactive clones, crossreactive clones showed significantly weaker SARS-CoV-2 expansion.

This table comes from immunoSEQ multiplex PCR, and its TCRdb copy is limited to in-frame clones, with some not included. Of 29,000 or so clones detected, roughly four fifths appear once; the ten largest clones hold approximately 22%. Points on this clone: The target antigen is unknown.

The unexposed donors gave CD4+ T cells in about 2011-2018, prior to COVID-19. The cells were cultured for about ten days before CD4+ T cells were isolated. Unexposed-donor CD4+ T cells were probed with SARS-CoV-2 S/N and four cold-coronavirus spikes, cells permitting. The receptor was derived from a human donor in good health. Input material: CD4+ T cells from PBMCs, cultured in vitro.

The CDR3, as DNA: TGTGCCAGCAGACCACTGTGGGGGAACACTGAAGCTTTCTTT. Its translation: CASRPLWGNTEAFF. The gene calls are TRBV6-5 and TRBJ1-1, with D unresolved. The V gene's germline CDR1 is MNHEY and CDR2 SVGAGI. The length of the CDR3 is 14 residues. The V gene lost 6 bases and the J gene lost 1 base, with 12 bases spanning the gap.